The following is a TCR beta chain sequence with its context. In the original processing: For nucleated cells, counts were estimated from reference gene primer amplification. Clones were sequenced by immunoSEQ multiplex PCR, and TCRdb holds only the in-frame ones, with some missing. V and J calls and clone size come straight from that table; D and trimming were deduced from the DNA. The sample includes about 250,000 clones, approximately 86% of them seen just once. CDR3 length: 11 residues. The germline V gene has CDR1 MNHEY and CDR2 SVGEGT. V lost 5 bases to trimming and J lost 12 bases, with 11 bases between them. This sample is part of a study of blood T cell repertoires in COVID-19. Study at large: PBMCs, B-cell-depleted T cells, or T cells were the source of the cDNA or gDNA that made up the material.

Sequenced sample: peripheral blood. The receptor's source is a woman aged 60 to 75 who had recovered from COVID-19. V is TRBV6-2 or TRBV6-3 and J is TRBJ2-1; no clear D. The CDR3 spells CASSHLEVQFF. In nucleotides, the CDR3 is TGTGCCAGCAGTCACTTAGAGGTGCAGTTCTTC.